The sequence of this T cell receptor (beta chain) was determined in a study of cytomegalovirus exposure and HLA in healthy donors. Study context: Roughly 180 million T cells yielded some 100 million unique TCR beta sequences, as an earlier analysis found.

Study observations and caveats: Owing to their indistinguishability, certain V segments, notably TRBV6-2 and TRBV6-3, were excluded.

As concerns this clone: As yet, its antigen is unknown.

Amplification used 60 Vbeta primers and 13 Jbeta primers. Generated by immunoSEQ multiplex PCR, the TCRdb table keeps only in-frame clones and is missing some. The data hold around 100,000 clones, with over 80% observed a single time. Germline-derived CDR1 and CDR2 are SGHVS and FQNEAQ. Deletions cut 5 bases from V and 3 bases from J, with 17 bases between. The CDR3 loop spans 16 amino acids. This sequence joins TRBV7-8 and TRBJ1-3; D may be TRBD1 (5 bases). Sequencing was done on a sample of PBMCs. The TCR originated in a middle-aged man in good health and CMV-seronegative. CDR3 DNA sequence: TGTGCCAGCAGCATGGGTCGGGCAGGGCGTGGAAACACCATATATTTT. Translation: CASSMGRAGRGNTIYF.